The T cell receptor beta chain described here comes from a study of radiotherapy plus CTLA-4 blockade in lung cancer. Study in general: Objective responses emerged in about 20% of patients, and 31% attained disease control. Study-wide points: Reports identified early blood T cell clone dynamics, with interferon-beta, as the best response predictor. Tumor-origin TCR clones grew in blood after radiotherapy plus ipilimumab.

A word on this clone: The antigen remains unidentified.

TCRdb's copy holds only in-frame clones and misses some; the assay was immunoSEQ multiplex PCR. The table includes tens of thousands of clones, 79% detected once. Those patients who had chemo-refractory metastatic non-small-cell lung cancer were given focal radiation along with CTLA-4 blockade through ipilimumab. In germline, CDR1 is MDHEN, CDR2 SYDVKM. The CDR3 runs to 16 residues. The ends were cut back, 1 base at V and 2 bases at J, with 13 bases in the middle. The chain has TRBV28 and TRBJ2-3; maybe TRBD1 (6 bases). The sequence was obtained from a human donor with non-small cell lung cancer that progressed on radiotherapy plus ipilimumab. The specimen was peripheral blood, collected from a patient treated with radiotherapy plus ipilimumab. The CDR3 DNA is TGTGCCAGCAGTTTATACAGGGTCTCGGACACAGATACGCAGTATTTT. This sequence encodes CASSLYRVSDTDTQYF.